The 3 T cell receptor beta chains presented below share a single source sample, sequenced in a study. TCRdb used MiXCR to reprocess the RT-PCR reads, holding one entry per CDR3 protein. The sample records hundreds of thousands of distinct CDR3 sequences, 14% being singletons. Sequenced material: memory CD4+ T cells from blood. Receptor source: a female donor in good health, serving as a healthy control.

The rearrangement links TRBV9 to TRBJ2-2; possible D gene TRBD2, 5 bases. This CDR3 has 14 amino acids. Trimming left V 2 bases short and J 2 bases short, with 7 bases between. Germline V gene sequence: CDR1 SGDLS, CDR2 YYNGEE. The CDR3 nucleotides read TGTGCCAGCAGCGTGGACTTAAACACCGGGGAGCTGTTTTTT. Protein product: CASSVDLNTGELFF.

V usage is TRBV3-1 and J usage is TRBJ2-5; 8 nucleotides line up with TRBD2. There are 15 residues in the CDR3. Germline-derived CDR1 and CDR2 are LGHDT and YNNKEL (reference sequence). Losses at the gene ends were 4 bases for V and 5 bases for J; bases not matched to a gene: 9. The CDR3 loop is CASSLQSGGGETQYF. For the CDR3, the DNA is TGTGCCAGCAGCCTACAGAGCGGGGGCGGGGAGACCCAGTACTTC.

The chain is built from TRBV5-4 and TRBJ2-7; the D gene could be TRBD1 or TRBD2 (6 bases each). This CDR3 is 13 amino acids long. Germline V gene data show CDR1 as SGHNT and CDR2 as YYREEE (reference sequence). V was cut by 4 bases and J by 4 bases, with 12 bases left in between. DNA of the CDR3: TGTGCCAGCAGCAAAACAGGGAGGTACGAGCAGTACTTC. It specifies CASSKTGRYEQYF.